These T cell receptor beta chains were read from a single sample in a study of radiation and T cells in renal cell carcinoma. Here immunoSEQ multiplex PCR was the method, and the copy in TCRdb shows in-frame clones only, minus some. The sample has tens of thousands of clones, over 80% seen once. This material consisted of blood, taken from a patient whose treatment included radiotherapy and nephrectomy. The receptors derive from a woman aged 55-75 years with renal cell carcinoma. Each CDR3 is given with its conserved first and last residue. The order of the fields is clone size, V gene, J gene, D gene, CDR3 protein, CDR3 DNA. The D gene is left open where the match is weak. Not every row has a clone size; where given, it reads once, few, many or a size class.

-	TRBV7-2	TRBJ1-1	-	CASSLQGINTEAFF	TGTGCCAGCAGCTTACAGGGGATAAACACTGAAGCTTTCTTT
-	TRBV2	TRBJ1-2	-	CASSITGPTINYGYTF	TGTGCCAGCAGTATAACCGGGCCCACAATTAACTATGGCTACACCTTC
-	TRBV18	TRBJ2-3	-	CASSPVEDLSTDTQYF	TGTGCCAGCTCACCGGTAGAGGACCTTAGCACAGATACGCAGTATTTT
-	TRBV5-6	TRBJ1-2	TRBD1	CASSLGQGPYGYTF	TGTGCCAGCAGCTTGGGACAGGGACCCTATGGCTACACCTTC
-	TRBV7-2	TRBJ1-1	-	CASSSLGGTEAFF	TGTGCCAGCAGCTCCCTTGGGGGCACTGAAGCTTTCTTT
-	TRBV5-6	TRBJ2-1	-	CASSLGLYNEQFF	TGTGCCAGCAGCTTGGGTCTTTACAATGAGCAGTTCTTC
few	TRBV10-3	TRBJ1-5	-	CAIERPRGLFYSNQPQHF	TGTGCCATCGAGAGGCCAAGGGGCCTTTTTTATAGCAATCAGCCCCAGCATTTT
-	TRBV5-4	TRBJ2-3	TRBD2	CASSLGAGGNTDTQYF	TGTGCCAGCAGCTTGGGCGCGGGAGGGAACACAGATACGCAGTATTTT
once	TRBV9	TRBJ2-2	-	CASSVAVAGMNTGELFF	TGTGCCAGCAGCGTAGCTGTCGCAGGGATGAACACCGGGGAGCTGTTTTTT
-	TRBV18	TRBJ1-1	-	CASSPPGVGGLTNTEAFF	TGTGCCAGCTCACCACCGGGGGTCGGAGGACTAACGAACACTGAAGCTTTCTTT
-	TRBV19	TRBJ1-5	-	CASSRDGINQPQHF	TGTGCCAGTAGTCGCGACGGGATCAATCAGCCCCAGCATTTT
once	TRBV7-9	TRBJ2-7	-	CASSQVLVGYEQYF	TGTGCCAGCAGCCAAGTTCTAGTCGGTTACGAGCAGTACTTC
-	TRBV28	TRBJ1-2	-	CASSPDPILEGNYGYTF	TGTGCCAGCAGTCCAGACCCTATCCTTGAGGGGAACTATGGCTACACCTTC
-	TRBV5-6	TRBJ2-2	-	CASTLRNTGELFF	TGTGCCAGCACCCTTAGGAACACCGGGGAGCTGTTTTTT
-	TRBV19	TRBJ1-3	TRBD1	CASSRTGVTGNTIYF	TGTGCCAGTAGTCGGACAGGGGTAACTGGAAACACCATATATTTT
-	TRBV29-1	TRBJ1-2	-	CSADTGNYGYTF	TGCAGCGCCGACACAGGGAACTATGGCTACACCTTC
-	TRBV19	TRBJ1-3	-	CASSIWGPGNTIYF	TGTGCCAGTAGCATCTGGGGACCTGGAAACACCATATATTTT
once	TRBV10-2	TRBJ1-2	-	CASSGPYGYTF	TGCGCCAGCAGTGGCCCCTATGGCTACACCTTC
-	TRBV6-6	TRBJ2-2	-	CASSRNVLNTGELFF	TGTGCCAGCAGCCGTAATGTCCTGAACACCGGGGAGCTGTTTTTT
-	TRBV11-2	TRBJ2-7	TRBD2	CASSPWASGSPYEQYF	TGTGCCAGCAGCCCTTGGGCTAGCGGGAGCCCCTACGAGCAGTACTTC
-	TRBV6-1	TRBJ1-1	-	CASRTLNTEAFF	TGTGCCAGCAGGACATTGAACACTGAAGCTTTCTTT
-	TRBV5-4	TRBJ1-6	-	CASSSRQNNSPLHF	TGTGCCAGCAGCTCGAGACAGAATAATTCACCCCTCCACTTT
-	TRBV7-2	TRBJ2-1	TRBD1	CASSPGQTNEQFF	TGTGCCAGCAGCCCGGGACAGACCAATGAGCAGTTCTTC
-	TRBV27	TRBJ2-1	TRBD1	CASRGQGYNEQFF	TGTGCCAGCAGGGGACAGGGATACAATGAGCAGTTCTTC
-	TRBV6-4	TRBJ1-2	-	CASSDVAEGNYGYTF	TGTGCCAGCAGTGATGTGGCAGAAGGGAACTATGGCTACACCTTC
-	TRBV4-3	TRBJ2-1	TRBD2	CASSRLTSGRGDEQFF	TGCGCCAGCAGCCGCCTGACTAGCGGGAGGGGCGATGAGCAGTTCTTC
few	TRBV7-9	TRBJ1-2	-	CASSFGGPDTF	TGTGCCAGCAGCTTCGGGGGGCCGGACACCTTC
-	TRBV2	TRBJ2-3	TRBD2	CASREGLASTDTQYF	TGTGCCAGCAGGGAGGGACTAGCAAGCACAGATACGCAGTATTTT
-	TRBV5-1	TRBJ2-7	-	CASSFPRVQRGSTYEQYF	TGCGCCAGCAGCTTCCCTCGCGTCCAACGGGGGTCCACCTACGAGCAGTACTTC
-	TRBV7-9	TRBJ2-3	-	CASSSPGGTDTQYF	TGTGCCAGCAGCTCTCCCGGGGGCACAGATACGCAGTATTTT
-	TRBV13	TRBJ2-7	TRBD2	CASSLSQAGAYEQYF	TGTGCCAGCAGCTTATCTCAGGCGGGGGCCTACGAGCAGTACTTC
-	TRBV5-1	TRBJ1-5	-	CASSLAGNSNQPQHF	TGCGCCAGCAGCTTGGCCGGGAATAGCAATCAGCCCCAGCATTTT
-	TRBV11-2	TRBJ2-1	-	CASSPSTGNEQFF	TGTGCCAGCAGCCCCAGTACAGGGAATGAGCAGTTCTTC
-	TRBV4-3	TRBJ2-2	TRBD2	CASSPGTSGRENTGELFF	TGCGCCAGCAGCCCGGGGACTAGCGGGAGGGAGAACACCGGGGAGCTGTTTTTT
-	TRBV5-5	TRBJ1-3	-	CASSLRGASGNTIYF	TGTGCCAGCAGCTTGCGGGGGGCATCTGGAAACACCATATATTTT
-	TRBV10-1	TRBJ2-1	-	CASSESWDEQFF	TGCGCCAGCAGTGAGTCGTGGGATGAGCAGTTCTTC